The sequence of this T cell receptor beta chain was determined in a study of blood T cell repertoires in COVID-19. Background on the study: Donors in the United States, Italy and Spain gave samples during acute or convalescent COVID-19. T cells, B-cell-depleted T cells, or PBMCs supplied cDNA or gDNA.

Germline lookup yields CDR1 SEHNR and CDR2 FQNEAQ (reference sequence). This CDR3 contains 15 residues. The ends lost 5 bases at V and 2 bases at J; junction bases unmatched: 6. This clone came up once. Original data processing: Reference gene primer amplification gave estimated nucleated cell counts. Profiling relied on immunoSEQ multiplex PCR, and the TCRdb table lists in-frame clones only, not all of them. From that table come the V and J calls and clone size; the DNA was used to work out D and trimming. The table lists around 130,000 clones, 70% to 90% of them singletons. Sequencing was carried out using peripheral blood. The chain employs TRBV7-9 and TRBJ2-5; 9 bases map to TRBD1. This sequence was found in a woman aged 45-59 years who had recovered from COVID-19. CDR3 protein: CASSLRQGGQETQYF. In DNA form, the CDR3 reads TGTGCCAGCAGCCTCCGACAGGGGGGACAAGAGACCCAGTACTTC.